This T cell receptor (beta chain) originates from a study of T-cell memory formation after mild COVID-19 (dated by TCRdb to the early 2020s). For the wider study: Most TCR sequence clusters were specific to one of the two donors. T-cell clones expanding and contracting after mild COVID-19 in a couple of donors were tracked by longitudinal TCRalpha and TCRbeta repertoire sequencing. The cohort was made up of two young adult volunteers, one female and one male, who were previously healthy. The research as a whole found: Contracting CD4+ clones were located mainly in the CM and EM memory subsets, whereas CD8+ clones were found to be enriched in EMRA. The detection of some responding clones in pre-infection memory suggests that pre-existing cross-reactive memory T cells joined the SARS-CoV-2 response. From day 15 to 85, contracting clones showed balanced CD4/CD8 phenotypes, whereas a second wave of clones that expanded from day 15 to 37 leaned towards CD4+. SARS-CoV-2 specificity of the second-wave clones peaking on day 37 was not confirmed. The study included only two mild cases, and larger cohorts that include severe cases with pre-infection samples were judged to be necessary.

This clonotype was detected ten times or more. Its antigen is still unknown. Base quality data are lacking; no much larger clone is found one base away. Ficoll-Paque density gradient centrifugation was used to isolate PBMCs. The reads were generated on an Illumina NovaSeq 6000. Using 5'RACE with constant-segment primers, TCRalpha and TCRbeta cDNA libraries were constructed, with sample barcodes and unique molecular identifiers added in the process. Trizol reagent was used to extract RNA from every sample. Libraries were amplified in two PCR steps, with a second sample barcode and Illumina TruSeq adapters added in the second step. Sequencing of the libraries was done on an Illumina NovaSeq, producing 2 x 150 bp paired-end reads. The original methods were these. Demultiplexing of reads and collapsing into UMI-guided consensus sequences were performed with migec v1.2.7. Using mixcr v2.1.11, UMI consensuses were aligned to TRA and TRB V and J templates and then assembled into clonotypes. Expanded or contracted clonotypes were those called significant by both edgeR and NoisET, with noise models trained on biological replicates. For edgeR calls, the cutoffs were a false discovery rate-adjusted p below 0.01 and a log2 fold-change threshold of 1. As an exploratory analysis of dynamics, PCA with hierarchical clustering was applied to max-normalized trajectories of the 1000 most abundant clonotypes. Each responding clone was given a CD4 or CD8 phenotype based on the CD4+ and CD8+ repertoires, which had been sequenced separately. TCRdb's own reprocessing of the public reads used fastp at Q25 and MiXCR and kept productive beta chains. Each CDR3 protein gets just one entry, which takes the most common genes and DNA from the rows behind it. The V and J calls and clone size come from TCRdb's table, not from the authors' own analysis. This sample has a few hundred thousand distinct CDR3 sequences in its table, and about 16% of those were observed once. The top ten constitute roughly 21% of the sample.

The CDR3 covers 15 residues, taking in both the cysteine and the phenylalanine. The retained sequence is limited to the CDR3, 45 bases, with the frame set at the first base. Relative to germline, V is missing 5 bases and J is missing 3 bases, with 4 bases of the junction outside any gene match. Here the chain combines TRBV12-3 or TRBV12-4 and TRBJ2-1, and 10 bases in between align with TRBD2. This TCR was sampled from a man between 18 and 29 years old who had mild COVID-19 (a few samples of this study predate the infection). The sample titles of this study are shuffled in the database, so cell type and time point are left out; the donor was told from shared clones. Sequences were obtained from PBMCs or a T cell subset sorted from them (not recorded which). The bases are TGTGCCAGCAGTCTTAGCGGGGGGTACTACAATGAGCAGTTCTTC. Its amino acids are CASSLSGGYYNEQFF.